Included here is one TCR beta chain sequence, with context. This clone is a singleton in its sample. Its antigen remains undetermined. Base qualities are missing; no much larger clone stands one base away. These data come from a study of T cell responses to AZD1222 COVID-19 vaccine (dated by TCRdb to the early 2020s). About the investigation overall: AZD1222 recipients whose second dose came at about 4 weeks and those whose second dose came at about 12 weeks were combined into one group, since spike-specific TCR depth and breadth did not differ between the two schedules. TCR sequencing covered roughly 230 trial participants: 207 given two doses of AZD1222 and approximately 25 given two doses of MenACWY control vaccine. Trial participants were enrolled into age subgroups of 18-55, 56-69 and 70-plus years, which contained about 150, 28 and 57 TCR-sequenced participants, respectively. Study-wide findings and limitations: Epitopes outside the regions mutated in the B.1.351 and B.1.1.7 variants were reportedly recognized by nearly half of the unique spike-specific TCRs. In the small 56-69-year group, the increase in depth fell short of significance, most likely because of low power. Participants were mostly white British, with more females than males. The authors suggested clonal diversity may have been underestimated. Conclusions about previously exposed vaccinees were limited because only a handful of AZD1222 recipients were SARS-CoV-2 seropositive at baseline. After two AZD1222 doses, spike-specific TCR breadth and depth were significantly higher than at day 0 and than in MenACWY recipients. Because no day 14 peak-response samples were available, the repertoires could be characterized only after the peak T cell response. The whole spike protein was spanned by vaccine-associated CD4 TCRs, and dominant responses were seen in regions 160-218 and 743-854.

In light of the paper, this sample's time point label describes: baseline before first vaccination. Samples from vaccinated people were obtained from the UK trials COV001 and COV002, which included a single-blind randomized controlled phase 2/3 trial of AZD1222 (ChAdOx1 nCoV-19) in healthy adults. For TCRbeta chain sequencing, PBMC samples from trial participants were taken at day 0 and at day 28 after the second dose. The CDR3 regions of human TCRbeta chains were subjected to immunosequencing. The authors processed their data as follows. TCRs in the repertoires were matched against a reference library of SARS-CoV-2-specific TCRs that had been generated with the MIRA antigen-specificity platform. Breadth was defined as the fraction of unique TCRs that were SARS-CoV-2-associated, and depth was defined as the fraction of total T cells that were SARS-CoV-2-associated. Using the MIRA data, each spike-specific TCR was assigned both to the spike region to which the TCR was reactive and to a CD4 or CD8 class. Log10-transformed breadth and depth values were compared by one-way ANOVA with Sidak's multiple comparisons tests. TCRdb's version of the immuneACCESS table is confined to in-frame rearrangements and falls short of the full clone set. An unresolved V gene accounts for under half of the shortfall where checked; the remainder is of unknown origin. The V and J calls and clone size were taken over from that table, and D and trimming were inferred from the DNA. The sample profile shows 150,000 to 200,000 clones; roughly 92% of them were found once. Of the sample, about 10% is held by the ten largest clones.

V gives up 5 bases and J gives up 4 bases, and the segment between their germline ends measures 20 bases. Inclusive of the bounding cysteine and phenylalanine, the CDR3 is 16 residues long. The entry retains the CDR3 DNA only, 48 bases that are in frame from base 1. CDR1 LGHDT and CDR2 YNNKEL were looked up in the germline V gene (reference sequence). The TCR was taken from an adult in good health. Sample: peripheral blood, taken on day 0 of AZD1222 vaccination. The V and J genes are TRBV3-1 (or the pseudogene TRBV3-2) and TRBJ2-5; TRBD2 is a weak D gene call, 6 bases matching. The CDR3 region reads CASSDAGGGYTETQYF. The nucleotide sequence is given as TGTGCCAGCAGCGACGCGGGTGGGGGGTACACAGAGACCCAGTACTTC.